This T cell receptor (beta chain) originates from a study of T-cell memory formation after mild COVID-19. On the study more broadly: Each donor largely had its own TCR clusters.

The 5'RACE method, run with constant-segment primers, produced TCR alpha and TCR beta cDNA libraries (carrying sample barcodes and UMIs). TCRdb processed the 5' RACE reads anew with MiXCR; each CDR3 protein has one entry. The data hold fewer than 700,000 distinct CDR3 sequences, with roughly 22% observed a single time. Whole-study results and caveats: SARS-CoV-2 specificity of second-wave clones peaking day 37 was unconfirmed.

As for this clonotype: The target antigen is unknown.

Unmatched junction bases numbered 5, after V lost 3 bases and J lost 1 base. The CDR3 has 16 amino acids. Germline-derived CDR1 and CDR2 are SGHDT and YYEEEE. The V gene is TRBV5-6, the J gene TRBJ2-5; TRBD2 matches at 11 bases. Sequencing was performed on PBMCs or a T cell subset sorted from them (not recorded which). The TCR was taken from an adult woman who had mild COVID-19 (a few samples of this study predate the infection). Cell type and time point are not known. In DNA form, the CDR3 reads TGTGCCAGCAGCTACGGGACTAGCGGACCCCAAGAGACCCAGTACTTC. Protein: CASSYGTSGPQETQYF.